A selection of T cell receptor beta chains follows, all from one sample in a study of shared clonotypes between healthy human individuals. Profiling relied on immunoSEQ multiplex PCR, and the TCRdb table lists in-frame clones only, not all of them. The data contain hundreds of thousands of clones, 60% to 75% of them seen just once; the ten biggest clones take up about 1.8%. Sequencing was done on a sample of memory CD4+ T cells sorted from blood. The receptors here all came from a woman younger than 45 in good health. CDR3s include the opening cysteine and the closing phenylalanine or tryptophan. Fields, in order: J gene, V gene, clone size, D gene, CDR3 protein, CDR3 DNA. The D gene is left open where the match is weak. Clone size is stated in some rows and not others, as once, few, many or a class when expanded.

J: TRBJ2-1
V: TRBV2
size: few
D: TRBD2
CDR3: CASSALAGVRDNEQFF
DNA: TGTGCCAGCAGTGCCCTAGCGGGAGTAAGGGACAATGAGCAGTTCTTC

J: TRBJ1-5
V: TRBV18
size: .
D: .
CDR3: CASSPLRSNQPQHF
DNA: TGTGCCAGCTCACCACTCAGGAGCAATCAGCCCCAGCATTTT

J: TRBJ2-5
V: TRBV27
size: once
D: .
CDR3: CASSLRAVPRETQYF
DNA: TGTGCCAGCAGCCTAAGAGCCGTACCCAGGGAGACCCAGTACTTC

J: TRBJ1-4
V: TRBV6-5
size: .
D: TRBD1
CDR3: CASRTGTGAEKLFF
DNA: TGTGCCAGCAGAACCGGGACAGGGGCGGAAAAACTGTTTTTT

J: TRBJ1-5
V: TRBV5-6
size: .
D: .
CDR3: CASRLRVSNQPQHF
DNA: TGTGCCAGCAGGCTGAGGGTAAGCAATCAGCCCCAGCATTTT

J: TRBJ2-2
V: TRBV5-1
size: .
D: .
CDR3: CASSLVSANTGELFF
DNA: TGCGCCAGCAGCTTGGTCAGCGCGAACACCGGGGAGCTGTTTTTT

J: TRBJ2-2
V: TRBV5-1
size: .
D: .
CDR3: CASTAGTYTGELFF
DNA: TGCGCCAGCACGGCGGGGACATACACCGGGGAGCTGTTTTTT

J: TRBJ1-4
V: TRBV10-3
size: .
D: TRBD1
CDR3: CAISESAGGDNEKLFF
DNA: TGTGCCATCAGTGAGTCGGCAGGGGGGGATAATGAAAAACTGTTTTTT

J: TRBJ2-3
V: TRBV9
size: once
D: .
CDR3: CASSVYGWFDTQYF
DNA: TGTGCCAGCAGCGTTTATGGATGGTTTGATACGCAGTATTTT

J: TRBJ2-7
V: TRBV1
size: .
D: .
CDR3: CTSRASGRIYEQYF
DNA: TGCACCAGCAGGGCTAGCGGGAGGATTTACGAGCAGTACTTC

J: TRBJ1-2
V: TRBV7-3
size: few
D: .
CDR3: CASSLLGDATDGYTF
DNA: TGTGCCAGCAGCTTACTGGGGGACGCGACTGATGGCTACACCTTC

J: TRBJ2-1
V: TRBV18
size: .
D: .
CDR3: CASSPGSGNEQFF
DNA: TGTGCCAGCTCACCGGGGAGTGGAAATGAGCAGTTCTTC

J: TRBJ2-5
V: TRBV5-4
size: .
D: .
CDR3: CASSLGVQETQYF
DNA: TGTGCCAGCAGCTTGGGCGTACAAGAGACCCAGTACTTC

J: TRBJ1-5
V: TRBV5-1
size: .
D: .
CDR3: CASSVGPGKPQHF
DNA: TGCGCCAGCAGCGTGGGCCCCGGCAAGCCCCAGCATTTT

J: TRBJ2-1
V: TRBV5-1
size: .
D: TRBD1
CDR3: CASSRTGDSYNEQFF
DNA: TGCGCCAGCAGCCGGACAGGGGACTCCTACAATGAGCAGTTCTTC

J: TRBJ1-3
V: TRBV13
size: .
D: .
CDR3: CASSLRGGKGAGNTIYF
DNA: TGTGCCAGCAGCTTAAGGGGAGGGAAAGGTGCTGGAAACACCATATATTTT

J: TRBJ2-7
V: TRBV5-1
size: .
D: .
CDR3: CASSIGGLEDSYEQYF
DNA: TGCGCCAGCAGCATCGGGGGCCTCGAAGACTCCTACGAGCAGTACTTC

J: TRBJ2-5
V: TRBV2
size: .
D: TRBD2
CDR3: CASSKRTSGPGTQYF
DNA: TGTGCCAGCAGTAAACGGACTAGCGGGCCGGGGACCCAGTACTTC

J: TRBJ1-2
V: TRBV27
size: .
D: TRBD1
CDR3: CASSLGTGGARGYGYTF
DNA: TGTGCCAGCAGTTTAGGGACAGGGGGGGCCCGTGGCTATGGCTACACCTTC

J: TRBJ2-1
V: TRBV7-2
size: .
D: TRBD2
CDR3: CASSFQRDSYNEQFF
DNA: TGTGCCAGCAGCTTTCAGCGGGACTCCTACAATGAGCAGTTCTTC

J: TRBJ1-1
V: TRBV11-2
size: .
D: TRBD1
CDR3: CASSLVKDRGSTEAFF
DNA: TGTGCCAGCAGCTTAGTTAAAGACAGGGGTAGCACTGAAGCTTTCTTT

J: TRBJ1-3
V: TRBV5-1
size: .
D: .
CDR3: CASRESTSGNTIYF
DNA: TGCGCCAGCAGGGAGTCGACCTCTGGAAACACCATATATTTT

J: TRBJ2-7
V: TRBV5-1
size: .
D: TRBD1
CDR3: CASSLGPGQGSFWTYEQYF
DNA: TGCGCCAGCAGCTTGGGACCGGGACAGGGATCCTTTTGGACCTACGAGCAGTACTTC

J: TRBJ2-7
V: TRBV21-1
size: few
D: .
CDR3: CASSKVEQPWEQYF
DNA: TGTGCCAGCAGCAAAGTAGAACAGCCATGGGAGCAGTACTTC

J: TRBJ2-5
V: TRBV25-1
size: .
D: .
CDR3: CASSEQAPTGVYETQYF
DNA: TGTGCCAGCAGTGAGCAGGCTCCAACGGGAGTGTATGAGACCCAGTACTTC

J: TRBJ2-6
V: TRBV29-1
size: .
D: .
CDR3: CSADTGANVLTF
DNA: TGCAGCGCTGATACAGGGGCCAACGTCCTGACTTTC

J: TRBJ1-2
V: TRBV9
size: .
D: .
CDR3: CASSGLQGYGYTF
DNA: TGTGCCAGCAGCGGCCTGCAGGGCTATGGCTACACCTTC

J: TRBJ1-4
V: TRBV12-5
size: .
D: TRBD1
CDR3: CASGFTSQGDHNEKLFF
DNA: TGTGCTAGTGGTTTCACATCTCAGGGGGACCATAATGAAAAACTGTTTTTT

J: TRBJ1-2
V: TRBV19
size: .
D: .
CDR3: CASTRGRYGYTF
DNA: TGTGCCAGTACGCGAGGGCGCTATGGCTACACCTTC

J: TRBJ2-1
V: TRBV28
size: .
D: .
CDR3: CASSFGVYEQFF
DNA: TGTGCCAGCAGTTTCGGAGTTTATGAGCAGTTCTTC

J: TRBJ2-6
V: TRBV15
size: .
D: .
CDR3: CATSREWQTGANVLTF
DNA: TGTGCCACCAGCAGAGAATGGCAGACTGGGGCCAACGTCCTGACTTTC

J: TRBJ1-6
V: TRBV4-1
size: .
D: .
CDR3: CASSQGRGLGSSPLHF
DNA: TGCGCCAGCAGCCAAGGTCGGGGGCTAGGGAGTTCACCCCTCCACTTT

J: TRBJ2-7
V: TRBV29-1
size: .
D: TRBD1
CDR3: CSTGTGGYEQYF
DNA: TGCAGCACCGGGACAGGGGGCTACGAGCAGTACTTC

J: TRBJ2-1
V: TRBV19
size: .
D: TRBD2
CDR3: CASSMSGTSGYNEQFF
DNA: TGTGCCAGTAGTATGTCCGGGACTAGCGGTTACAATGAGCAGTTCTTC

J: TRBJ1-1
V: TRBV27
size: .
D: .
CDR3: CASKFWGQGNTEAFF
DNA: TGTGCCAGCAAGTTTTGGGGGCAGGGAAACACTGAAGCTTTCTTT

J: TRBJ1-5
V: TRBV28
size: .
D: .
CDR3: CASRMGASNQPQHF
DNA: TGTGCCAGCAGAATGGGGGCTAGCAATCAGCCCCAGCATTTT

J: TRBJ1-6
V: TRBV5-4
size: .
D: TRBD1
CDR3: CASSQDRVNSPLHF
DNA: TGTGCCAGCAGCCAGGACAGGGTTAATTCACCCCTCCACTTT

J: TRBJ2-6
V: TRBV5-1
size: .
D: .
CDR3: CASSLVSSSGANVLTF
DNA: TGCGCCAGCAGCTTGGTCTCGTCCTCTGGGGCCAACGTCCTGACTTTC

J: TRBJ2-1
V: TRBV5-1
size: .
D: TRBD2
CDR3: CASSEPLAGGLFF
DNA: TGCGCCAGCAGCGAACCCCTAGCGGGAGGTCTGTTCTTC

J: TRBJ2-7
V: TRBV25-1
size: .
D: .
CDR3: CASTPRNSAYEQYF
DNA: TGTGCCAGCACCCCTCGGAACAGTGCCTACGAGCAGTACTTC

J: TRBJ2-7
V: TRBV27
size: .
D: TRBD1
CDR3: CASSLSGTGVLEQYF
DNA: TGTGCCAGCAGTTTATCAGGGACAGGGGTACTCGAGCAGTACTTC

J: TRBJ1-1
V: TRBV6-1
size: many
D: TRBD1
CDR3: CASGDSVGTEAFF
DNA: TGTGCCAGCGGGGACAGTGTGGGTACTGAAGCTTTCTTT

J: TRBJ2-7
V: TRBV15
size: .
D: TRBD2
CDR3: CATKTSGRSVVYEQYF
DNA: TGTGCCACCAAGACTAGCGGGAGATCGGTGGTGTACGAGCAGTACTTC

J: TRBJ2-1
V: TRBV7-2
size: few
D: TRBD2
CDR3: CASSTQRDSYNEQFF
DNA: TGTGCCAGCAGCACCCAGCGGGATAGCTACAATGAGCAGTTCTTC

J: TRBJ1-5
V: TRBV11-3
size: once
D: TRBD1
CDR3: CASTPRGGGQPQHF
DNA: TGTGCCAGCACCCCGCGGGGAGGGGGCCAGCCCCAGCATTTT